Shown below are 10 T cell receptor beta chains from a single sample sequenced in a study of CD8 T cells in Susac syndrome. Reverse transcription used about 0.45 to 1 ug RNA and random hexamers. TCRdb re-called the immunoSEQ multiplex PCR reads through MiXCR, storing one row per CDR3 protein. The data show around 170,000 distinct CDR3 sequences, with 95% seen just once and 0.16% held by the top ten. Sequenced material: CD8+ T cells from PBMCs. The receptors come from a human donor with Susac syndrome.

This clonotype came up a few times. The V gene is TRBV27, the J gene TRBJ1-5; D is undetermined. The CDR3 runs to 13 residues. Per the germline V gene, CDR1 is MNHEY and CDR2 is SMNVEV (reference sequence). The V gene lost 0 bases and the J gene lost 7 bases, with 7 bases spanning the gap. The CDR3 nucleotides read TGTGCCAGCAGTTTATCCGGGTACCAGCCCCAGCATTTT. It is translated as CASSLSGYQPQHF.

This clonotype has just one count. The rearrangement links TRBV14 to TRBJ2-3, with 7 bases that match TRBD1. Germline V gene data show CDR1 as SGHDN and CDR2 as FVKESK. The ends lost 0 bases at V and 0 bases at J; junction bases unmatched: 15. The CDR3 is made up of 20 amino acids. The CDR3 reads CASSQDLEGQRRSSTDTQYF. CDR3 in DNA: TGTGCCAGCAGCCAAGATCTAGAGGGACAGCGACGATCTAGCACAGATACGCAGTATTTT.

The chain combines TRBV10-2 with TRBJ2-5; D possibly corresponds to TRBD2 (6 bases). This CDR3 contains 17 residues. V was clipped by 3 bases and J by 4 bases, with 21 bases between them. Germline CDR1 and CDR2: WSHSY and SAAADI. The CDR3 here is CASSDPAGGEEPETQYF. As DNA, the CDR3 is TGCGCCAGCAGTGACCCCGCCGGGGGAGAGGAGCCAGAGACCCAGTACTTC.

The count of this clonotype is one. V usage is TRBV4-1 and J usage is TRBJ1-5; D not resolved. CDR1 is MGHRA, CDR2 YSYEKL, per germline. Trimming shortened V by 0 bases and J by 0 bases, and 12 bases separated the two germline ends. The CDR3 spans 17 residues. CDR3 sequence reads: CASSQEGRLYSNQPQHF. The CDR3 DNA follows: TGCGCCAGCAGCCAAGAAGGCAGATTGTATAGCAATCAGCCCCAGCATTTT.

This chain connects TRBV7-9 to TRBJ1-5, with TRBD1 matching over 9 bases. The CDR3 sequence is 15 residues long. V lost 1 base and J lost 3; bases outside the gene matches: 1. The germline CDR1 and CDR2 sequences are SEHNR and FQNEAQ (reference sequence). This CDR3 reads CASSLGDRVNQPQHF. The CDR3 DNA is TGTGCCAGCAGCTTAGGGGACAGGGTCAATCAGCCCCAGCATTTT.

This chain uses TRBV4-1 with TRBJ1-4, with a tentative D call TRBD1 (5 bases). This CDR3 is built from 15 residues. Germline-derived CDR1 and CDR2 are MGHRA and YSYEKL. V was clipped by 1 base and J by 5 bases, with 11 bases between them. The CDR3 DNA is TGCGCCAGCAGCCAAGCGTCAGGGAGGAATGAAAAACTGTTTTTT. Its protein product is CASSQASGRNEKLFF.

This clonotype was seen once. The rearrangement joins TRBV11-2 to TRBJ1-5; D gene unclear. Trimming took 5 bases from V and 3 from J, leaving 8 bases between them. Germline V gives CDR1 SGHAT, CDR2 FQNNGV. This CDR3 comprises 13 residues. CDR3 bases: TGTGCCAGCAGCCACGAAAACAATCAGCCCCAGCATTTT. It is translated as CASSHENNQPQHF. The entire variable domain, with the rest obtained from reference TRBV11-2 and TRBJ1-5, is as follows: EAGVAQSPRYKIIEKRQSVAFWCNPISGHATLYWYQQILGQGPKLLIQFQNNGVVDDSQLPKDRFSAERLKGVDSTLKIQPAKLEDSAVYLCASSHENNQPQHFGDGTRLSIL.

J is TRBJ2-5 and V is TRBV4-1; TRBD2 agrees at 10 bases. Germline V gene data show CDR1 as MGHRA and CDR2 as YSYEKL. The CDR3 spans 17 residues. Unmatched junction bases numbered 4, after V lost 0 bases and J lost 0 bases. This CDR3 is CASSQEGTSDYQETQYF. The CDR3 DNA sequence: TGCGCCAGCAGCCAAGAGGGGACTAGCGATTACCAAGAGACCCAGTACTTC.

This chain joins TRBV5-6 and TRBJ1-1; D may be TRBD1 (6 bases). The CDR3 spans 14 residues. Trimming cost V 3 bases and J 1 base, with 10 bases left between them. CDR1 is SGHDT, CDR2 YYEEEE, per germline. The DNA of the CDR3 is TGTGCCAGCAGCTCGGACAGAAAGAACACTGAAGCTTTCTTT. This sequence encodes CASSSDRKNTEAFF. Variable domain in full (rest from reference TRBV5-6 and TRBJ1-1): DAGVTQSPTHLIKTRGQQVTLRCSPKSGHDTVSWYQQALGQGPQFIFQYYEEEERQRGNFPDRFSGHQFPNYSSELNVNALLLGDSALYLCASSSDRKNTEAFFGQGTRLTVV.

The genes are TRBV2 and TRBJ1-5; D is uncertain. This CDR3 spans 14 amino acids. Trimming took 9 bases from V and 4 from J, leaving 16 bases between them. CDR1 SNHLY and CDR2 FYNNEI come from the germline V gene. The CDR3 here is CARYHVLQNQPQHF. CDR3 DNA sequence: TGTGCCAGATACCACGTTCTCCAGAATCAGCCCCAGCATTTT. Supplemented by reference TRBV2 and TRBJ1-5, the full variable domain reads EPEVTQTPSHQVTQMGQEVILRCVPISNHLYFYWYRQILGQKVEFLVSFYNNEISEKSEIFDDQFSVERPDGSNFTLKIRSTKLEDSAMYFCARYHVLQNQPQHFGDGTRLSIL.